The rows below give T cell receptor beta chains drawn from one sample of a study of radiotherapy plus CTLA-4 blockade in lung cancer. Sequenced by immunoSEQ multiplex PCR; TCRdb stores in-frame clones only, minus some. The sample has about 97,000 clones; 65% to 85% are singletons. The starting material was peripheral blood, obtained from a patient treated with radiotherapy plus ipilimumab. Receptors were obtained from a human donor with non-small cell lung cancer who had a partial response to radiotherapy plus ipilimumab. Some clones in this sample may be carry-over from other donors' samples. The CDR3 runs from the conserved cysteine through the conserved F or W. D genes are given only for firm matches. Where a row states a size, it is once, few, many or the class of an expanded clone; other rows omit it.

D	J	V	length	size	DNA	CDR3
NA	TRBJ1-2	TRBV28	11	NA	TGTGCCAGCAGTTGGAGGGACGGCTACACCTTC	CASSWRDGYTF
TRBD1	TRBJ1-4	TRBV29-1	14	NA	TGCAGCGTTGCGACAGGGACAACTAATGAAAAACTGTTTTTT	CSVATGTTNEKLFF
NA	TRBJ1-1	TRBV30	14	NA	TGTGCCTGGAACGGTGGCTCAGGCCCCGTCCTAGCTTTCTTT	CAWNGGSGPVLAFF
TRBD1	TRBJ2-7	TRBV7-9	15	NA	TGTGCCAGCAGCGGGACAGGGTTTGGCGTTCGCGAGCAGTACTTC	CASSGTGFGVREQYF
NA	TRBJ1-1	TRBV6-6	12	NA	TGTGCCAGCAGCCCCCCCGTCGCTGAAGCTTTCTTT	CASSPPVAEAFF
TRBD2	TRBJ2-7	TRBV7-8	15	NA	TGTGCCAGCAGCCCCCTAGCGGGAGTCCCCTACGAGCAGTACTTC	CASSPLAGVPYEQYF
NA	TRBJ1-2	TRBV29-1	12	NA	TGCAGCGTTACAGGGACCTCCTATGGCTACACCTTC	CSVTGTSYGYTF
NA	TRBJ1-4	TRBV5-1	16	NA	TGCGCCAGCAGCTTCTCCTCTGGGGGGGCGTATGAAAAACTGTTTTTT	CASSFSSGGAYEKLFF
NA	TRBJ1-4	TRBV7-9	15	NA	TGTGCCAGCAGCCCACTCGACTTGGCTAATGAAAAACTGTTTTTT	CASSPLDLANEKLFF
TRBD1	TRBJ1-2	TRBV11-2	16	NA	TGTGCCAGCAGCTTTCAACGACTCGGGACAGACTATGGCTACACCTTC	CASSFQRLGTDYGYTF
NA	TRBJ2-2	TRBV19	15	NA	TGTGCCAGTAGCTTAGGGACAATTGAGACCGGGGAGCTGTTTTTT	CASSLGTIETGELFF
NA	TRBJ1-3	TRBV9	15	NA	TGTGCCAGCAGCGTAGCAGGGGAGTCGGGAAACACCATATATTTT	CASSVAGESGNTIYF
TRBD2	TRBJ2-2	TRBV28	15	NA	TGTGCCAGCAGTGCGGGACTAGGAGACACCGGGGAGCTGTTTTTT	CASSAGLGDTGELFF
TRBD2	TRBJ2-7	TRBV10-3	16	few	TGCGCCAGCAGTCCCACTCTAGCGGGGAACTCCTACGAGCAGTACTTC	CASSPTLAGNSYEQYF
NA	TRBJ1-2	TRBV7-9	14	NA	TGTGCCAGCAGCTTAAGAACGGGTACTGGTGGCTACACCTTC	CASSLRTGTGGYTF
NA	TRBJ1-2	TRBV9	15	NA	TGTGCCAGCAGCTCGGGGGGTATGAGGGGCTATGGCTACACCTTC	CASSSGGMRGYGYTF
NA	TRBJ1-1	TRBV6-1	16	NA	TGTGCCAGCAGTGACAGGGTAACGGTGAGGAACACTGAAGCTTTCTTT	CASSDRVTVRNTEAFF
NA	TRBJ2-2	TRBV10-2	15	NA	TGCGCCAGCAGTGCTGCGGGACTTAACACCGGGGAGCTGTTTTTT	CASSAAGLNTGELFF
TRBD1	TRBJ2-2	TRBV13	17	few	TGTGCCAGCAGCTTAGTCGCCGGGACAGCTAACACCGGGGAGCTGTTTTTT	CASSLVAGTANTGELFF
NA	TRBJ1-4	TRBV2	14	large	TGTGCCAGCAGTACGACACCAACTAATGAAAAACTGTTTTTT	CASSTTPTNEKLFF
NA	TRBJ2-7	TRBV28	14	NA	TGTGCCAGCACTTATGCGGGACTCTACTACGAGCAGTACTTC	CASTYAGLYYEQYF
TRBD1	TRBJ2-5	TRBV5-1	14	NA	TGCGCCAGCAGCGGGGGACAGCTACAAGAGACCCAGTACTTC	CASSGGQLQETQYF
NA	TRBJ1-6	TRBV4-2	12	NA	TGTGCCAGCAGCCAGCCTAGCTCACCCCTCCACTTT	CASSQPSSPLHF
TRBD2	TRBJ2-7	TRBV4-1	16	NA	TGCGCCAGCAGCCAAGATACTAGCGGGGGGGCCTCCGAGCAGTACTTC	CASSQDTSGGASEQYF
NA	TRBJ2-7	TRBV10-1	14	few	TGCGCCAGCAGCCCCGGCGGTAGCACCTACGAGCAGTACTTC	CASSPGGSTYEQYF
TRBD1	TRBJ1-2	TRBV6-6	14	NA	TGTGCCAGCAGACTTGGACAGGGGGAAGGGGGCTACACCTTC	CASRLGQGEGGYTF
NA	TRBJ2-3	TRBV5-5	14	NA	TGTGCCAGCAGCACGGGACACCGCACAGATACGCAGTATTTT	CASSTGHRTDTQYF
NA	TRBJ2-1	TRBV9	15	NA	TGTGCCAGCACCCCGGGGGGCGCGTCCTACAATGAGCAGTTCTTC	CASTPGGASYNEQFF
TRBD1	TRBJ2-3	TRBV4-3	15	few	TGCGCCAGCAGCCCCGGACAGGGGAGCACAGATACGCAGTATTTT	CASSPGQGSTDTQYF
TRBD1	TRBJ1-1	TRBV6-6	14	NA	TGTGCCAGCAGCCAACAGGGGATGAACACTGAAGCTTTCTTT	CASSQQGMNTEAFF
NA	TRBJ2-3	TRBV28	14	NA	TGTGCCAGCAACCCGGGCCCCTCGGGGGATACGCAGTATTTT	CASNPGPSGDTQYF
NA	TRBJ2-5	TRBV28	14	once	TGTGCCAGCAGACTACAGGGGAGGAGGGAGACCCAGTACTTC	CASRLQGRRETQYF
NA	TRBJ2-1	TRBV10-3	12	few	TGTGCCATCAGTATACAGGGATCGGAGCAGTTCTTC	CAISIQGSEQFF
TRBD2	TRBJ2-2	TRBV11-3	16	NA	TGTGCCAGCAGCTTAGATGGGACTACCATACCGAGGGAGCTGTTTTTT	CASSLDGTTIPRELFF
TRBD1	TRBJ2-2	TRBV18	14	NA	TGTGCCACCAAACAGGGGGCCAACACCGGGGAGCTGTTTTTT	CATKQGANTGELFF
NA	TRBJ1-4	TRBV18	16	NA	TGTGCCAGCTCACCCGCGGGTCCGGCAACTAATGAAAAACTGTTTTTT	CASSPAGPATNEKLFF
NA	TRBJ1-6	TRBV6-5	15	NA	TGTGCCAGCAGTTACTCGAACAGTGGTAATTCACCCCTCCACTTT	CASSYSNSGNSPLHF
NA	TRBJ1-4	TRBV4-3	14	NA	TGCGCCAGCAGCCAGAGACGGGCTAATGAAAAACTGTTTTTT	CASSQRRANEKLFF
TRBD2	TRBJ2-1	TRBV7-2	12	NA	TGTGCCAGCAGTCGGACTAGCTATGAGCAGTTCTTC	CASSRTSYEQFF
NA	TRBJ2-5	TRBV5-6	14	few	TGTGCCAGCAGCGCCACGGGGGTAGGGGAGACCCAGTACTTC	CASSATGVGETQYF
TRBD2	TRBJ2-5	TRBV9	15	NA	TGTGCCAGCAGCGTAGAAGCGGGGCTGGGGGAGACCCAGTACTTC	CASSVEAGLGETQYF
NA	TRBJ1-3	TRBV7-8	17	NA	TGTGCCAGCAGCAAGTTTAGGGGCCCGAGCTCTGGAAACACCATATATTTT	CASSKFRGPSSGNTIYF
NA	TRBJ2-4	TRBV10-2	13	NA	TGCGCCAGCCGTCAAGCCGCCAAAAACATTCAGTACTTC	CASRQAAKNIQYF
TRBD2	TRBJ2-5	TRBV5-1	18	NA	TGCGCCAGCAGCCCCACGTCCGGGACTAGCGGCAGACGAGAGACCCAGTACTTC	CASSPTSGTSGRRETQYF
NA	TRBJ2-7	TRBV18	13	few	TGTGCCAGCTCACCGACGTCCGGGGACAAGCAGTACTTC	CASSPTSGDKQYF
NA	TRBJ2-3	TRBV2	15	NA	TGTGCCAGCAGTGAAGGGCTAGTTGACACAGATACGCAGTATTTT	CASSEGLVDTDTQYF
TRBD2	TRBJ2-1	TRBV18	16	NA	TGTGCCAGCTCACCATCTCGGGTAGCGGGAATGGATGAGCAGTTCTTC	CASSPSRVAGMDEQFF
NA	TRBJ2-5	TRBV10-3	14	NA	TGTGCCATCAGGCCCGGGGACACTTCTAAGACCCAGTACTTC	CAIRPGDTSKTQYF
TRBD1	TRBJ2-2	TRBV10-2	14	NA	TGCGCCAGCCTCGGACAGGGAATAGCCGGGGAGCTGTTTTTT	CASLGQGIAGELFF
TRBD2	TRBJ2-1	TRBV29-1	16	NA	TGCAGCGTGACGGGACTAGCGGGAGGGCAGTACAATGAGCAGTTCTTC	CSVTGLAGGQYNEQFF
NA	TRBJ1-3	TRBV9	15	NA	TGTGCCAGCAGCGTAGAGATCAGGCCCGGAAACACCATATATTTT	CASSVEIRPGNTIYF
NA	TRBJ2-2	TRBV27	16	once	TGTGCCAGCAGTTCCACGTGGAGGAGACACACCGGGGAGCTGTTTTTT	CASSSTWRRHTGELFF